Below, 14 T cell receptor beta chains from the same sample are listed, as sequenced in a study of T cell responses to AZD1222 COVID-19 vaccine. Sequenced by immunoSEQ multiplex PCR; TCRdb stores in-frame clones only, minus some. The sample contains approximately 140,000 clones, over 80% of which appear only once. Source: peripheral blood, taken on day 0 of MenACWY control vaccination. These receptors were collected from an adult in good health.

CDR3 in amino acids: CATSDRGQGVNEQFF. The CDR3 DNA sequence: TGTGCCACCAGTGATCGCGGACAGGGTGTAAATGAGCAGTTCTTC. V usage is TRBV24-1 and J usage is TRBJ2-1; 8 bases are shared with TRBD1. Germline lookup yields CDR1 KGHDR and CDR2 SFDVKD. The CDR3 contains 15 residues. V was pared by 3 bases and J by 7 bases, with 7 bases of the junction left unmatched.

The chain couples TRBV15 to TRBJ2-7; TRBD1 matches at 7 bases. CDR1 LNHNV and CDR2 YYDKDF come from the germline V gene (reference sequence). The CDR3 spans 15 residues. V gave up 1 base and J gave up 4 bases; unmatched junction bases: 7. CDR3 sequence reads: CATSRVGTERYEQYF. CDR3 coding DNA: TGTGCCACCAGCAGAGTGGGGACAGAGAGGTACGAGCAGTACTTC.

This clone was seen only a few times. The chain couples TRBV10-3 to TRBJ1-4; no definite D call. V was cut by 2 bases and J by 0 bases, with 4 bases left in between. CDR3 length: 14 amino acids. Germline CDR1 reads ENHRY; CDR2 reads SYGVKD. The CDR3: CAISEETTNEKLFF. CDR3 nucleotide sequence: TGTGCCATCAGTGAGGAGACAACTAATGAAAAACTGTTTTTT.

The genes are TRBV27 and TRBJ1-5; no clear D. V was cut by 2 bases and J by 2 bases, with 7 bases left in between. This CDR3 comprises 14 residues. Germline V gene sequence: CDR1 MNHEY, CDR2 SMNVEV (reference sequence). The CDR3 region has the DNA TGTGCCAGCAGTTTAGAGGGCGGCAATCAGCCCCAGCATTTT. As protein: CASSLEGGNQPQHF.

The CDR3 DNA sequence: TGTGCCAGTAGTATCCGGACTAGCGGGAGCGGAGATACGCAGTATTTT. Encoded protein: CASSIRTSGSGDTQYF. This chain uses TRBV19 with TRBJ2-3; TRBD2 agrees at 13 bases. The germline V gene encodes CDR1 LNHDA and CDR2 SQIVND (reference sequence). Trimming at V came to 3 bases and at J to 5 bases, leaving 5 bases not matched to a gene. The CDR3 has 16 amino acids.

The J gene is TRBJ1-5, the V gene TRBV7-2, with 8 bases fitting TRBD1. V was pared by 3 bases and J by 6 bases, with 7 bases of the junction left unmatched. Looked up from germline, CDR1 is SGHTA and CDR2 is FQGNSA. This CDR3 has 15 amino acids. DNA for the CDR3: TGTGCCAGCAGCTTCAGGACAGGGATGGCTCAGCCCCAGCATTTT. Amino acid sequence: CASSFRTGMAQPQHF.

This clone was picked up one time. The rearrangement uses TRBV10-3 and TRBJ1-3; TRBD1 matches at 7 bases. Germline CDR1 is ENHRY and CDR2 is SYGVKD. The CDR3 is 18 residues long. The J segment lost 2 bases and the V segment lost 4 bases, leaving 14 bases of the junction unmatched. Here the CDR3 reads CAISGQVRQGLPGNTIYF. In DNA form, the CDR3 reads TGTGCCATCAGTGGCCAGGTTAGACAGGGACTCCCTGGAAACACCATATATTTT.

This clone appeared a single time. This chain uses TRBV2 with TRBJ1-3; 9 bases map to TRBD1. Germline CDR1 is SNHLY and CDR2 is FYNNEI. The CDR3 extends over 14 amino acids. V lost 7 bases, J lost 4 bases, and 5 bases stayed unmatched. In nucleotides, the CDR3 is TGTGCCAGCAATGGGGACAGGGAAGGAAACACCATATATTTT. Its protein is CASNGDREGNTIYF.

The chain uses TRBV30 and TRBJ1-2; TRBD1 matches at 7 bases. V was clipped by 2 bases and J by 12 bases; unmatched bases: 6. The germline V gene has CDR1 GTSNPN and CDR2 SVGIG (reference sequence). The CDR3 loop spans 11 amino acids. The CDR3 nucleotides read TGTGCCTGGAGTAGTTCAGGGGGTGACACCTTC. Its protein product is CAWSSSGGDTF.

This chain connects TRBV6-2 or TRBV6-3 to TRBJ1-2; D perhaps matches TRBD1 (6 bases). Germline lookup yields CDR1 MNHEY and CDR2 SVGEGT. This CDR3 spans 13 amino acids. V lost 5 bases, J lost 4 bases, and 11 bases lay in between. The CDR3 DNA follows: TGTGCCAGCAGTCCACAGGGAACCTATGGCTACACCTTC. It is translated as CASSPQGTYGYTF.

The genes are TRBV9 and TRBJ1-2; tentatively, D is TRBD1 (6 bases). V gave up 3 bases and J gave up 4 bases, with 16 bases separating them. Germline CDR1 is SGDLS and CDR2 is YYNGEE. The CDR3 loop spans 15 amino acids. DNA of the CDR3: TGTGCCAGCAGCGAGAGAACAGGGCTCTTCTATGGCTACACCTTC. Its translation is CASSERTGLFYGYTF.

This clone was observed a handful of times. This chain joins TRBV11-2 and TRBJ1-4; 7 bases are a match to TRBD1. Germline-derived CDR1 and CDR2 are SGHAT and FQNNGV. The CDR3 consists of 15 residues. V was pared by 5 bases and J by 6 bases, with 9 bases of the junction left unmatched. CDR3 region: CASSPGTETYEKLFF. As DNA, the CDR3 is TGTGCCAGCAGCCCCGGGACAGAGACGTATGAAAAACTGTTTTTT.

This clone appeared a few times. The sample holds other DNA sequences that translate to the same CDR3. CDR3 sequence reads: CASSLDYTDTQYF. The CDR3 bases are TGTGCCAGCAGCTTGGACTACACAGATACGCAGTATTTT. The chain combines TRBV7-3 with TRBJ2-3; possible D gene TRBD2, 6 bases. CDR3 length: 13 residues. With 3 bases removed from V and 2 bases from J, the gap between germline ends came to 6 bases. Germline V CDR1 and CDR2: SGHTA, FQGTGA.

V gene TRBV20-1 combines with J gene TRBJ2-7; 9 positions match TRBD2. J lost 5 bases, V lost 3 bases, and 11 bases had no gene match. Germline-derived CDR1 and CDR2 are DFQATT and SNEGSKA (reference sequence). The CDR3 is 15 amino acids. This CDR3 reads CSASDYSGRGHEQYF. CDR3 coding DNA: TGCAGTGCTAGTGACTATAGCGGGAGAGGACACGAGCAGTACTTC.